The entry below describes one T cell receptor beta chain. The data originate from a study of CD8+ T cells in alopecia areata. Study-wide background: For the treated group, dosing was oral tofacitinib at 5 to 10 mg twice daily.

Germline V CDR1 and CDR2: MGHRA, YSYEKL. The V and J ends lost 0 bases and 7 bases respectively, with 18 bases between them. The CDR3 extends over 16 amino acids. Stated treatment: oral pan-JAK inhibitor, 5-10 mg twice daily. Sorted out of PBMCs were CD4+ T cells and CD8+ T cells. TCR sequencing used cDNA made by reverse transcription of extracted RNA. This table comes from immunoSEQ multiplex PCR, and its TCRdb copy is limited to in-frame clones, with some not included. The table records 150,000 to 200,000 clones, 55% to 75% of them present only once. The source material was CD4+ T cells sorted from blood, sampled at week 24, from a patient treated with tofacitinib. The chain links TRBV4-1 to TRBJ1-1, with D unresolved. The sequence was obtained from a human donor with alopecia areata. CDR3 bases: TGCGCCAGCAGCCAAGATGGGGTTGCGCAAGGGCTTGAAGCTTTCTTT. Translating it yields CASSQDGVAQGLEAFF.